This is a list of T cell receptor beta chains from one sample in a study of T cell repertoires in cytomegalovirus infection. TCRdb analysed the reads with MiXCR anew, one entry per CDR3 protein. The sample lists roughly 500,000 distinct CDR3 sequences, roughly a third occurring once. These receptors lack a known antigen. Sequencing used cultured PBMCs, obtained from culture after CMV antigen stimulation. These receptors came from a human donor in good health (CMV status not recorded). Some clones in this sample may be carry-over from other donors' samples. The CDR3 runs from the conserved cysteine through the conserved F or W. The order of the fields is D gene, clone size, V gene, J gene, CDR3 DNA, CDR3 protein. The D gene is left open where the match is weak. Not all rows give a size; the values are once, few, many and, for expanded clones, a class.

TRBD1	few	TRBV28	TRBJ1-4	TGTGCCAGCATCCAGGGGGCGATTCCCTCAACTAATGAAAAACTGTTTTTT	CASIQGAIPSTNEKLFF
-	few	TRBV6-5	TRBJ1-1	TGTGCCAGCAGTTCCCGGGGGGGAAAGATGAACACTGAAGCTTTCTTT	CASSSRGGKMNTEAFF
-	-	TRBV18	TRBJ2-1	TGTGCCAGCTCACCACTCCCACAGGGCTCCTACAATGAGCAGTTCTTC	CASSPLPQGSYNEQFF
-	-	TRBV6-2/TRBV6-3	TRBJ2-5	TGTGCCAGCGGGCGAGGACAGACTAAAGAGACCCAGTACTTC	CASGRGQTKETQYF
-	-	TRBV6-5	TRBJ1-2	TGTGCCAGCAGAGAGAGGGGATCTAACTATGGCTACACCTTC	CASRERGSNYGYTF
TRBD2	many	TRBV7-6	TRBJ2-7	TGTGCCAGCAGCTTAGGCCTTCTGACTAGCGGTTCGTACGAGCAGTACTTC	CASSLGLLTSGSYEQYF
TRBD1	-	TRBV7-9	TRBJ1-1	TGTGCCAGCAGCTGGACAGGGGGAGAAGCTTTCTTT	CASSWTGGEAFF
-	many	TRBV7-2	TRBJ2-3	TGTGCCAGCAGCCCTGGACACTCTACTCCCACAGATACGCAGTATTTT	CASSPGHSTPTDTQYF
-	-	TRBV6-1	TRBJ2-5	TGTGCCAGCAGTGCTGGAAAGGAAGAGACCCAGTACTTC	CASSAGKEETQYF
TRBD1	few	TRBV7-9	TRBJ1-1	TGTGCCAGCAGCTCTTCCGGGACAGCCCTCATGAACACTGAAGCTTTCTTT	CASSSSGTALMNTEAFF
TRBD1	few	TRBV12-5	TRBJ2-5	TGTGCTAGTGCTCCTGGGGCAGGGGGCATTCAAGAGACCCAGTACTTC	CASAPGAGGIQETQYF
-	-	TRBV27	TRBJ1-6	TGTGCCAGCAGTCGCACGGGGAGGCCTGGGAATTCACCCCTCCACTTT	CASSRTGRPGNSPLHF
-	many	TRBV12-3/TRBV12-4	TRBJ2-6	TGTGCCAGCAGCCTGAGAAGCTCTGGGGCCAACGTCCTGACTTTC	CASSLRSSGANVLTF
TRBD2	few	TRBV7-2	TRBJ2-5	TGTGCCAGCAGCCCACGGACTAGCGGGAGGGTTCGGGAGACCCAGTACTTC	CASSPRTSGRVRETQYF
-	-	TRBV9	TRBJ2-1	TGTGCCAGCAGCGTATCCCCGCGAATTGAGCAGTTCTTC	CASSVSPRIEQFF
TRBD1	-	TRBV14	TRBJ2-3	TGTGCCAGCGGTCGGGACAGGGACACAGATACGCAGTATTTT	CASGRDRDTDTQYF
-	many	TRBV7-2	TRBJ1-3	TGTGCCAGCAGCGAGCTCCTCACGGGTTCTGGAAACACCATATATTTT	CASSELLTGSGNTIYF
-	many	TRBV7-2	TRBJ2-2	TGTGCCAGCAGCTTTCGGGGTGGCGAGAACACCGGGGAGCTGTTTTTT	CASSFRGGENTGELFF
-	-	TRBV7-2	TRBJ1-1	TGTGCCAGCAGCCCCCAGGCGGGGTGGCCTAACACTGAAGCTTTCTTT	CASSPQAGWPNTEAFF
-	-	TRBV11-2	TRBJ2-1	TGTGCCAGCAACACTCTAGCTGAAAAGGTCAATGAGCAGTTCTTC	CASNTLAEKVNEQFF
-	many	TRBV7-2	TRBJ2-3	TGTGCCAGCAGCTTTCTTAGTGGCACAGATACGCAGTATTTT	CASSFLSGTDTQYF
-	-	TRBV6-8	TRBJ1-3	TGTGCCAGCAGTTACGGGGAGTCTGGAAACACCATATATTTT	CASSYGESGNTIYF
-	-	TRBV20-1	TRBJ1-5	TGCAGTGCTACCACCCGGGCCGGTAGCAATCAGCCCCAGCATTTT	CSATTRAGSNQPQHF
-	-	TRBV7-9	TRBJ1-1	TGTGCCAGCAGTATTACAAGGAACACTGAAGCTTTCTTT	CASSITRNTEAFF
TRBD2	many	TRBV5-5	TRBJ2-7	TGTGCCAGCAGTCCTAGCGGCTTAAGCTCCTACGAGCAGTACTTC	CASSPSGLSSYEQYF